This TCR beta chain is from a study of T cell changes during pregnancy in multiple sclerosis. Profiled with immunoSEQ multiplex PCR; TCRdb holds only in-frame clones, not every one. The sample holds 50,000 to 60,000 clones, approximately 89% seen once. Germline V CDR1 and CDR2: MDHEN, SYDVKM. CDR3 length: 16 amino acids. Trimming cost V 4 bases and J 5 bases; bases outside gene matches: 5. The receptor's source is a female donor in good health, enrolled as a control in a pregnancy study. The sample here was peripheral blood, taken after pregnancy. The V gene is TRBV28, the J gene TRBJ2-3, with TRBD2 identical over 14 bases. CDR3 DNA: TGTGCCAGCAGTTCGACTAGCGGGAGGGCCATAGATACGCAGTATTTT. Protein: CASSSTSGRAIDTQYF.